Listed below are T cell receptor beta chains from one sample, sequenced in a study of shared clonotypes between healthy human individuals. Sequenced by immunoSEQ multiplex PCR; TCRdb stores in-frame clones only, minus some. This table holds approximately 2,000,000 clones, about nine tenths found once. Sequenced input: naive CD4+ T cells from PBMCs. These receptors all stem from a man aged 18 to 30 in good health. Some clones in this sample may be carry-over from other donors' samples. Each CDR3 is given without its conserved first and last residue. Fields, in order: clone size, V gene, CDR3 protein. Expanded clones are given a class, and other clones once, few, many or no size at all.

>.|TRBV27
ASSLAGPFSSYEQY
>.|TRBV5-4
ASSPSTGVASYEQY
>once|TRBV4-2
ASSQGHYSNQPQH
>.|TRBV9
ASSVGGLGTDTQY
>.|TRBV5-4
ASSFANEKLF
>.|TRBV7-9
ASSLVGQAGADTQY
>.|TRBV4-3
ASSQTTGGGLYEQY
>.|TRBV6-1
ASSGTRLAGSYNEQF
>once|TRBV5-1
ASSLATDNTEAF
>once|TRBV7-2
ASSPRQGGTGELF
>.|TRBV7-2
ASSLRPGRNHEQY
>once|TRBV5-4
ASSSTPGGQYEQY
>.|TRBV6-4
ASSAETTGELF
>.|TRBV6-5
ASTSPGGEQY
>.|TRBV18
ASSPPWDSEQY
>.|TRBV9
ASSVLGGVGYT
>.|TRBV9
ASSVPRRVAGGNEQF
>.|TRBV5-6
ASSLALGTGWRTGELF
>.|TRBV5-1
ASSFVPLAQMQETQY
>.|TRBV28
ATLVGSSYEQY
>.|TRBV29-1
SAQDRDTEAF
>.|TRBV29-1
SVGDRALSQETQY
>.|TRBV5-1
ASSLGTVHNEQF
>.|TRBV7-9
ASSPGRLAGVDINIQY
>.|TRBV28
ASLRGGNQPQH
>.|TRBV28
ASSETDTQY
>.|TRBV10-2
ASKGPGGTETQY
>once|TRBV5-1
ASSPTIDRADGYT
>.|TRBV2
ASSDNGRVNTEAF
>.|TRBV21-1
ASSKALDVRSGELF
>.|TRBV5-1
ASSLQRDSYEQY
>.|TRBV7-2
ASSLAPGVGDEQF
>few|TRBV4-2
ASSQALDYT
>.|TRBV5-4
ASSLEAGFRPDTQY
>.|TRBV15
ATSRGGGTPYEQY
>.|TRBV7-2
ASSSNTGVEQF
>.|TRBV5-1
ASSPDRVYDYGYT
>.|TRBV5-1
ASTPRGGSYNEQF
>.|TRBV11-2
ASSLDPGGSYNEQF
>.|TRBV11-3
ASSSGLIAEAF
>.|TRBV19
ASSIATVTGNYGYT
>.|TRBV10-3
AISEGAGRGAT
>.|TRBV7-2
ASSLDSGLGEQY
>.|TRBV6-5
ASRSRGLNEKLF
>once|TRBV5-6
ASSGTSDSYEQY
>.|TRBV7-8
ASSSQPSGEHTQY
>.|TRBV7-2
ASSPTPRTDTQY
>.|TRBV6-6
ASSTENTGELF
>.|TRBV5-4
ASSPVDTGELF
>.|TRBV4-1
ASSHRRQRIYGYT